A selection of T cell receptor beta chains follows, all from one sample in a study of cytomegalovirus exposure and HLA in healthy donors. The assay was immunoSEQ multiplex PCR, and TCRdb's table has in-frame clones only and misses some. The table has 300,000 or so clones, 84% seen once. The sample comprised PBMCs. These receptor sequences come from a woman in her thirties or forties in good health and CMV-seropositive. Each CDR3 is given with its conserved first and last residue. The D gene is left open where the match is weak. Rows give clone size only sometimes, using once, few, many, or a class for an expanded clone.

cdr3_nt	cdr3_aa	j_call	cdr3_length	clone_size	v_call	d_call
TGTGCCAGCAGTCCCCCGAGTGGGGCCGCTAACACTGAAGCTTTCTTT	CASSPPSGAANTEAFF	TRBJ1-1	16	NA	TRBV28	NA
TGTGCCAGCTCACCGCCGGTTGGGACTAGCGGCACAGATACGCAGTATTTT	CASSPPVGTSGTDTQYF	TRBJ2-3	17	NA	TRBV18	TRBD2
TGCGCCAGCAGCCCGGGACTAGCGGGATTTGTGTTTTTT	CASSPGLAGFVFF	TRBJ2-2	13	NA	TRBV4-3	TRBD2
TGTGCCAGCAGCTCGGAACTAGCGAGAGATATGGAGCAGTACTTC	CASSSELARDMEQYF	TRBJ2-7	15	NA	TRBV7-3	TRBD2
TGTGCCACCAGCAGAGATTCCAGGGTTAGCACAGATACGCAGTATTTT	CATSRDSRVSTDTQYF	TRBJ2-3	16	NA	TRBV15	NA
TGTGCCAGCAGCTTGGAGTGGGCTAGCGGCACAGATACGCAGTATTTT	CASSLEWASGTDTQYF	TRBJ2-3	16	NA	TRBV5-8	NA
TGTGCCAGCAGTTCGGGACTAGCGGGAGCTGGGGAGCAGTACTTC	CASSSGLAGAGEQYF	TRBJ2-7	15	NA	TRBV27	TRBD2
TGTGCCAGCTACCGGAGACAGGGGTCCTCCTACGAGCAGTACTTC	CASYRRQGSSYEQYF	TRBJ2-7	15	NA	TRBV28	TRBD1
TGTGCCAGCAGTGACGAGGGAGGGCCGGGGGGGTCCTACGAGCAGTACTTC	CASSDEGGPGGSYEQYF	TRBJ2-7	17	NA	TRBV6-4	TRBD2
TGTGCCAGCAGCTTAGGCAGGGGCACAGATACGCAGTATTTT	CASSLGRGTDTQYF	TRBJ2-3	14	few	TRBV13	NA
TGTGCCAGCAGCTTTCTAGCGGGAGGACAAGAGACCCAGTACTTC	CASSFLAGGQETQYF	TRBJ2-5	15	NA	TRBV7-6	TRBD2
TGTGCCAGCGGGGACAGGGACTCCTACGAGCAGTACTTC	CASGDRDSYEQYF	TRBJ2-7	13	NA	TRBV7-9	TRBD1
TGTGCCAGCAGGACCGGGGGGGGTTACTTGCAGTACTTC	CASRTGGGYLQYF	TRBJ2-7	13	NA	TRBV6-5	TRBD2
TGTGCCAGCAGCGCACAGGGGGTTGGCTACACCTTC	CASSAQGVGYTF	TRBJ1-2	12	NA	TRBV5-6	TRBD1
TGTGCCAGCAACAGGGGGCACAATCAGCCCCAGCATTTT	CASNRGHNQPQHF	TRBJ1-5	13	few	TRBV6-1	TRBD1
TGCGCCAGCAGCTTGGGAGACAGGGCGGCTTGGGTTCCGACTGAAGCTTTCTTT	CASSLGDRAAWVPTEAFF	TRBJ1-1	18	NA	TRBV5-1	TRBD1
TGCAGCGTTGGGCAGGGGGACAGTCAGCCCCAGCATTTT	CSVGQGDSQPQHF	TRBJ1-5	13	NA	TRBV29-1	TRBD1
TGTGCCAGCAGTTTATCCCGGCAGGGAGGGGGCACTGAAGCTTTCTTT	CASSLSRQGGGTEAFF	TRBJ1-1	16	NA	TRBV28	NA
TGTGCCAGCAGTTTCGGAGACGGCACCGGGGAGCTGTTTTTT	CASSFGDGTGELFF	TRBJ2-2	14	NA	TRBV27	NA
TGCGCCAGCAGCTTGAACACAGGGAGGGACATTCAGTACTTC	CASSLNTGRDIQYF	TRBJ2-4	14	NA	TRBV5-1	NA
TGTGCCAGCAGTTCTCCAACAGGGGATTCACCCCTCCACTTT	CASSSPTGDSPLHF	TRBJ1-6	14	NA	TRBV2	TRBD1
TGTGCCAGCAGTTCGACAGGGCATCAGCCCCAGCATTTT	CASSSTGHQPQHF	TRBJ1-5	13	NA	TRBV27	TRBD1
TGCGCCAGCAGCTTAGACAGGGTCACTGAAGCTTTCTTT	CASSLDRVTEAFF	TRBJ1-1	13	few	TRBV5-1	TRBD1
TGTGCCAGCAGCCGTTCCATACTAGCCATTCAAGAGACCCAGTACTTC	CASSRSILAIQETQYF	TRBJ2-5	16	NA	TRBV7-9	NA
TGTGCCAGCAGCTTAGGTCTGTCACCCCTCCACTTT	CASSLGLSPLHF	TRBJ1-6	12	once	TRBV11-2	NA
TGTGCCAGCTCACCATTAACTAGCGGGGCCCTCTACGAGCAGTACTTC	CASSPLTSGALYEQYF	TRBJ2-7	16	NA	TRBV18	TRBD2
TGTGCCAGCAGCGAATTAGGGAGGCGAACCGGGGAGCTGTTTTTT	CASSELGRRTGELFF	TRBJ2-2	15	NA	TRBV7-2	NA
TGTGCCAGTAGTCCCCGGGGAGGCACCTACAATGAGCAGTTCTTC	CASSPRGGTYNEQFF	TRBJ2-1	15	NA	TRBV19	NA
TGCGCCAGCAGCTTGGGGTTAACCTACGAGCAGTACTTC	CASSLGLTYEQYF	TRBJ2-7	13	NA	TRBV5-1	NA
TGTGCCAGCAGTTACGTCGGTAATTCACCCCTCCACTTT	CASSYVGNSPLHF	TRBJ1-6	13	NA	TRBV6-5	NA